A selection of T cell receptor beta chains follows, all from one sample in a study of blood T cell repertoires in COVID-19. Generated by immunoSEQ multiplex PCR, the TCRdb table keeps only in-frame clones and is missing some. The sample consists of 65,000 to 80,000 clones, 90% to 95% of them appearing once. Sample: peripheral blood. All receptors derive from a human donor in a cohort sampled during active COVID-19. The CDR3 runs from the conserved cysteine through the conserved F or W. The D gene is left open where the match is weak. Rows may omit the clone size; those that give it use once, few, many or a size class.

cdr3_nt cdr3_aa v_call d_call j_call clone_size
TGTGCCTGGATCCCACAACTAGGAGGTGGGACCCAGTACTTC CAWIPQLGGGTQYF TRBV30 NA TRBJ2-5 NA
TGCGCCAGCAGCTTGGAAAGGGGAGGGAACACTGAAGCTTTCTTT CASSLERGGNTEAFF TRBV5-1 NA TRBJ1-1 NA
TGTGCCAGCAGCCCTACAGGCTCCTACGAGCAGTACTTC CASSPTGSYEQYF TRBV7-6 NA TRBJ2-7 few
TGTGCCAGCAGCCAAGATGAGGGTGGGCCCACAGATACGCAGTATTTT CASSQDEGGPTDTQYF TRBV3-1/TRBV3-2 NA TRBJ2-3 few
TGTGCCTGGAGGGACGGACAGGGAACCTACGAGCAGTACTTC CAWRDGQGTYEQYF TRBV30 TRBD1 TRBJ2-7 NA
TGTGCCAGCAGCTTAGCGCAGGGCAATGAGCAGTTCTTC CASSLAQGNEQFF TRBV7-2 NA TRBJ2-1 NA
TGTGCCAGTAGTATATTGCAACTGTCAAGCAATCAGCCCCAGCATTTT CASSILQLSSNQPQHF TRBV19 NA TRBJ1-5 NA
TGTGCCAGCAGCTTGGGACAAGGCAATGAGCAGTTCTTC CASSLGQGNEQFF TRBV11-3 NA TRBJ2-1 NA
TGCAGTGCTCAATTGGAGACCCAGTACTTC CSAQLETQYF TRBV20-1 NA TRBJ2-5 NA
TGTGCCAGCAGCGTAGCAGTGAATGATGGCTACACCTTC CASSVAVNDGYTF TRBV9 NA TRBJ1-2 NA
TGTGCCAGTAGTATTCGGGGGAATGGCTACACCTTC CASSIRGNGYTF TRBV19 NA TRBJ1-2 NA
TGTGCCAGCAGACGGACAGGCGGCCTCTCCTACAATGAGCAGTTCTTC CASRRTGGLSYNEQFF TRBV5-8 TRBD1 TRBJ2-1 NA
TGTGCCAGCAGCTTCGGGACTTACAATGAGCAGTTCTTC CASSFGTYNEQFF TRBV7-3 NA TRBJ2-1 NA
TGTGCCAGCAGCTCAGGGTGGTCTGAAGCTTTCTTT CASSSGWSEAFF TRBV6-5 NA TRBJ1-1 NA
TGTGCCAGCAGTACGACGGGGATATTGAACACTGAAGCTTTCTTT CASSTTGILNTEAFF TRBV6-5 NA TRBJ1-1 NA
TGTGCCAGCAGCGATATGCGGGGACAGCAAGAGACCCAGTACTTC CASSDMRGQQETQYF TRBV5-4 NA TRBJ2-5 NA
TGTGCCAGCGTTGACAGGGGAAGGTCCTATAATTCACCCCTCCACTTT CASVDRGRSYNSPLHF TRBV2 TRBD1 TRBJ1-6 once
TGTGCCAGCAGCTTTCTTAGCGGTAGCGAGCAGTACTTC CASSFLSGSEQYF TRBV12-3/TRBV12-4 NA TRBJ2-7 NA
TGCGCCAGCAGCCAGGCCCTGGGGGGTCAGCCCCAGCATTTT CASSQALGGQPQHF TRBV4-3 NA TRBJ1-5 NA
TGTGCCAGCTCAGCAACAGGGGTAAATTCACCCCTCCACTTT CASSATGVNSPLHF TRBV18 TRBD1 TRBJ1-6 NA
TGTGCCAGCTCACCCCGAGAGGGGACAGGGAGGAATGAGCAGTTCTTC CASSPREGTGRNEQFF TRBV18 TRBD1 TRBJ2-1 NA
TGTGCCAGCAGCCCCGACCGGGGGAATCAGCCCCAGCATTTT CASSPDRGNQPQHF TRBV4-2 NA TRBJ1-5 NA
TGTGCCAGCAGCTTAATGGGGCTAGACAATGAGCAGTTCTTC CASSLMGLDNEQFF TRBV7-2 NA TRBJ2-1 once
TGTGCCAGCAGCCAAGACGGGGTGAACACTGAAGCTTTCTTT CASSQDGVNTEAFF TRBV3-1/TRBV3-2 NA TRBJ1-1 once